These T cell receptor beta chains were read from a single sample in a study of cytomegalovirus exposure and HLA in healthy donors. Clones were read by immunoSEQ multiplex PCR, and TCRdb kept only the in-frame ones, dropping some. The sample carries over 150,000 clones, approximately 81% recorded once. The material sequenced was PBMCs. These receptors were collected from a man aged 30 to 39 in good health and CMV-seropositive. Both conserved end residues are part of each CDR3. Each record gives: D gene, J gene, V gene, clone size, CDR3 protein, CDR3 DNA. The D gene is left open where the match is weak. Size tells how often a clone was seen (once, few, many) or the class of an expanded clone, and some rows leave it out.

D gene: TRBD1
J gene: TRBJ1-3
V gene: TRBV19
clone size: -
CDR3 protein: CASRGQGENTIYF
CDR3 DNA: TGTGCCAGTAGAGGACAGGGGGAAAACACCATATATTTT

D gene: -
J gene: TRBJ2-1
V gene: TRBV7-2
clone size: -
CDR3 protein: CASSPRLGSGPNEQFF
CDR3 DNA: TGTGCCAGCAGCCCCCGGTTGGGTAGCGGTCCCAATGAGCAGTTCTTC

D gene: TRBD2
J gene: TRBJ2-2
V gene: TRBV7-8
clone size: -
CDR3 protein: CASSSGLAGLNTGELFF
CDR3 DNA: TGTGCCAGCAGCAGCGGACTAGCGGGGCTAAACACCGGGGAGCTGTTTTTT

D gene: -
J gene: TRBJ2-3
V gene: TRBV5-1
clone size: -
CDR3 protein: CASCPTSGELFHLTDTQYF
CDR3 DNA: TGCGCCAGTTGCCCTACGTCCGGAGAACTATTCCACCTCACAGATACGCAGTATTTT

D gene: -
J gene: TRBJ2-6
V gene: TRBV7-9
clone size: -
CDR3 protein: CASSFKGEGANVLTF
CDR3 DNA: TGTGCCAGCAGTTTTAAGGGAGAGGGGGCCAACGTCCTGACTTTC

D gene: -
J gene: TRBJ2-7
V gene: TRBV6-5
clone size: -
CDR3 protein: CASRKNRYSEQYF
CDR3 DNA: TGTGCCAGCAGAAAAAACAGGTATTCCGAGCAGTACTTC

D gene: TRBD1
J gene: TRBJ1-2
V gene: TRBV5-5
clone size: -
CDR3 protein: CASSTRTGNYGYTF
CDR3 DNA: TGTGCCAGCAGCACTAGGACAGGGAACTATGGCTACACCTTC

D gene: -
J gene: TRBJ1-1
V gene: TRBV18
clone size: once
CDR3 protein: CASSPPGLPGRLGAEAFF
CDR3 DNA: TGTGCCAGCTCACCACCCGGTCTCCCAGGGAGGCTTGGCGCTGAAGCTTTCTTT

D gene: TRBD2
J gene: TRBJ2-5
V gene: TRBV29-1
clone size: once
CDR3 protein: CSVVGGSYRETQYF
CDR3 DNA: TGCAGCGTTGTAGGCGGGAGTTACCGAGAGACCCAGTACTTC

D gene: -
J gene: TRBJ2-7
V gene: TRBV7-8
clone size: -
CDR3 protein: CASSQGWGHEQYF
CDR3 DNA: TGTGCCAGCAGCCAAGGATGGGGGCACGAGCAGTACTTC

D gene: TRBD1
J gene: TRBJ1-1
V gene: TRBV4-3
clone size: -
CDR3 protein: CASSQDFGTVNTEAFF
CDR3 DNA: TGCGCCAGCAGCCAAGACTTCGGGACAGTGAACACTGAAGCTTTCTTT

D gene: -
J gene: TRBJ2-7
V gene: TRBV4-1
clone size: -
CDR3 protein: CASSQDAGFSYEQYF
CDR3 DNA: TGCGCCAGCAGCCAAGATGCCGGGTTCTCCTACGAGCAGTACTTC

D gene: TRBD1
J gene: TRBJ1-5
V gene: TRBV13
clone size: -
CDR3 protein: CASSSGTGENQPQHF
CDR3 DNA: TGTGCCAGCAGTTCCGGGACAGGGGAGAATCAGCCCCAGCATTTT

D gene: TRBD1
J gene: TRBJ2-7
V gene: TRBV18
clone size: -
CDR3 protein: CASSSRQGTYEQYF
CDR3 DNA: TGTGCCAGCTCGTCGCGACAGGGTACCTACGAGCAGTACTTC

D gene: -
J gene: TRBJ1-6
V gene: TRBV5-1
clone size: -
CDR3 protein: CASSLRGSSYNSPLHF
CDR3 DNA: TGCGCCAGCAGCTTGCGGGGGAGCTCCTATAATTCACCCCTCCACTTT

D gene: TRBD2
J gene: TRBJ2-3
V gene: TRBV7-9
clone size: few
CDR3 protein: CASSLSGMVDTQYF
CDR3 DNA: TGTGCCAGCAGCTTGAGCGGGATGGTAGATACGCAGTATTTT

D gene: -
J gene: TRBJ2-3
V gene: TRBV9
clone size: -
CDR3 protein: CASSVGRRTDTQYF
CDR3 DNA: TGTGCCAGCAGCGTAGGGCGGCGCACGGATACGCAGTATTTT

D gene: -
J gene: TRBJ2-5
V gene: TRBV11-2
clone size: -
CDR3 protein: CASGRGRGAAQETQYF
CDR3 DNA: TGTGCCAGCGGCCGAGGACGGGGGGCGGCGCAAGAGACCCAGTACTTC

D gene: TRBD1
J gene: TRBJ2-3
V gene: TRBV6-5
clone size: -
CDR3 protein: CASSPLGQGADTQYF
CDR3 DNA: TGTGCCAGCAGTCCACTGGGACAGGGGGCAGATACGCAGTATTTT

D gene: TRBD2
J gene: TRBJ2-1
V gene: TRBV5-8
clone size: -
CDR3 protein: CASSQSGTSGDQQFF
CDR3 DNA: TGTGCCAGCAGCCAATCCGGGACTAGCGGGGATCAGCAGTTCTTC

D gene: -
J gene: TRBJ2-7
V gene: TRBV14
clone size: -
CDR3 protein: CASSPLQGFSYEQYF
CDR3 DNA: TGTGCCAGCAGCCCTCTACAGGGTTTCAGCTACGAGCAGTACTTC

D gene: TRBD2
J gene: TRBJ2-5
V gene: TRBV5-1
clone size: once
CDR3 protein: CASSRGTSGSRQGGETQYF
CDR3 DNA: TGCGCCAGCAGCCGAGGGACTAGCGGGAGTCGTCAGGGGGGAGAGACCCAGTACTTC

D gene: -
J gene: TRBJ1-5
V gene: TRBV5-4
clone size: -
CDR3 protein: CASSPGGGNQPQHF
CDR3 DNA: TGTGCCAGCAGCCCCGGGGGGGGAAATCAGCCCCAGCATTTT

D gene: TRBD2
J gene: TRBJ2-7
V gene: TRBV4-1
clone size: -
CDR3 protein: CASSQSQTSGRAYEQYF
CDR3 DNA: TGCGCCAGCAGCCAATCTCAGACTAGCGGGAGGGCCTACGAGCAGTACTTC

D gene: -
J gene: TRBJ2-2
V gene: TRBV6-1
clone size: -
CDR3 protein: CASSEGGGTTGELFF
CDR3 DNA: TGTGCCAGCAGTGAAGGAGGGGGTACCACCGGGGAGCTGTTTTTT

D gene: -
J gene: TRBJ2-2
V gene: TRBV6-5
clone size: -
CDR3 protein: CASSYSGTSWTGELFF
CDR3 DNA: TGTGCCAGCAGTTACTCTGGGACTTCCTGGACCGGGGAGCTGTTTTTT

D gene: -
J gene: TRBJ1-1
V gene: TRBV2
clone size: -
CDR3 protein: CASSGLHLTANTEAFF
CDR3 DNA: TGTGCCAGCAGTGGCCTCCACTTGACAGCGAACACTGAAGCTTTCTTT

D gene: -
J gene: TRBJ2-3
V gene: TRBV10-3
clone size: -
CDR3 protein: CAIRGAVGTDTQYF
CDR3 DNA: TGTGCCATCAGGGGGGCGGTGGGCACAGATACGCAGTATTTT

D gene: -
J gene: TRBJ2-7
V gene: TRBV9
clone size: -
CDR3 protein: CASSVASRGEQYF
CDR3 DNA: TGTGCCAGCAGCGTAGCTTCGAGAGGCGAGCAGTACTTC

D gene: TRBD2
J gene: TRBJ2-3
V gene: TRBV10-3
clone size: -
CDR3 protein: CASAGLFAQYF
CDR3 DNA: TGTGCCTCCGCGGGACTATTCGCGCAGTATTTT

D gene: -
J gene: TRBJ1-2
V gene: TRBV18
clone size: -
CDR3 protein: CASSPPGGQQYAANYGYTF
CDR3 DNA: TGTGCCAGCTCACCACCGGGGGGGCAGCAATACGCAGCTAACTATGGCTACACCTTC

D gene: -
J gene: TRBJ1-5
V gene: TRBV6-6
clone size: -
CDR3 protein: CASSYFIYQPQHF
CDR3 DNA: TGTGCCAGCAGTTACTTTATTTATCAGCCCCAGCATTTT

D gene: TRBD1
J gene: TRBJ1-2
V gene: TRBV7-9
clone size: -
CDR3 protein: CASSLDRARGYTF
CDR3 DNA: TGTGCCAGCAGTTTGGACAGGGCTAGGGGCTACACCTTC

D gene: TRBD1
J gene: TRBJ1-1
V gene: TRBV5-1
clone size: -
CDR3 protein: CASSLGTGGVTEAFF
CDR3 DNA: TGCGCCAGCAGCTTGGGGACAGGGGGTGTCACTGAAGCTTTCTTT

D gene: -
J gene: TRBJ2-2
V gene: TRBV7-2
clone size: -
CDR3 protein: CASSRDSITGELFF
CDR3 DNA: TGTGCCAGCAGCCGGGACTCTATAACCGGGGAGCTGTTTTTT

D gene: TRBD1
J gene: TRBJ1-2
V gene: TRBV7-2
clone size: -
CDR3 protein: CASSRNRGWDGYTF
CDR3 DNA: TGTGCCAGCAGCCGGAACAGGGGATGGGATGGCTACACCTTC

D gene: TRBD2
J gene: TRBJ2-3
V gene: TRBV5-4
clone size: -
CDR3 protein: CASSYGTSGPSTDTQYF
CDR3 DNA: TGTGCCAGCAGCTATGGGACTAGCGGACCTAGCACAGATACGCAGTATTTT

D gene: -
J gene: TRBJ1-6
V gene: TRBV5-6
clone size: -
CDR3 protein: CASILGGAGDSPLHF
CDR3 DNA: TGTGCCAGCATCTTGGGCGGGGCCGGGGATTCACCCCTCCACTTT

D gene: TRBD2
J gene: TRBJ2-1
V gene: TRBV11-2
clone size: -
CDR3 protein: CASRPGLAGEGRYNEQFF
CDR3 DNA: TGTGCCAGCAGACCCGGACTAGCGGGAGAGGGGCGCTACAATGAGCAGTTCTTC

D gene: -
J gene: TRBJ2-2
V gene: TRBV11-3
clone size: once
CDR3 protein: CASSKRGGATGELFF
CDR3 DNA: TGTGCCAGCAGCAAAAGAGGCGGGGCCACCGGGGAGCTGTTTTTT

D gene: -
J gene: TRBJ2-7
V gene: TRBV11-3
clone size: -
CDR3 protein: CASSLVRSGEQYF
CDR3 DNA: TGTGCCAGCAGCTTAGTTCGCAGCGGCGAGCAGTACTTC

D gene: TRBD1
J gene: TRBJ1-4
V gene: TRBV6-5
clone size: -
CDR3 protein: CASSYKGQAEKLFF
CDR3 DNA: TGTGCCAGCAGTTACAAAGGACAGGCCGAAAAACTGTTTTTT

D gene: TRBD2
J gene: TRBJ2-3
V gene: TRBV6-5
clone size: few
CDR3 protein: CASSAGEVNTQYF
CDR3 DNA: TGTGCCAGCAGTGCGGGGGAGGTGAATACGCAGTATTTT

D gene: -
J gene: TRBJ1-2
V gene: TRBV6-5
clone size: -
CDR3 protein: CASRLGHRSDGYTF
CDR3 DNA: TGTGCCAGCAGGCTGGGACACCGATCTGATGGCTACACCTTC